This TCR beta chain is drawn from a study of vaccination and CD4 T cells after COVID-19. Study summary: Overlapping spike peptides from SARS-CoV-2, HCoV-NL63, HCoV-OC43 and HCoV-229E served to stimulate the cells.

A few counts support this clonotype. Its antigen is unidentified. Cultured CD4+ T cell DNA underwent sequencing with the Oncomine TCR Beta short-read assay. CD4+ T cells were cultured, and genomic DNA was extracted from them. TCRdb reprocessed the PCR reads via MiXCR and lists one record per CDR3 protein. In the table there are under 30,000 distinct CDR3 sequences, roughly 62% of which are singletons. Treatment meaning: roughly 11-day PBMC culture with coronavirus spike peptide pools or control peptides (ViraFEST assay). Study observations and caveats: Rising from around 20 to 38, the median of SARS-CoV-2-reactive clonotypes did not change significantly. Early post-infection timepoints were not included, and relatively few convalescent patients were studied.

V lost 2 bases to trimming and J lost 5 bases, with 15 bases between them. Germline CDR1 reads SGHTA; CDR2 reads FQGNSA. The CDR3 consists of 16 residues. The starting material was CD4+ T cells from blood, cultured in vitro, obtained after SARS-CoV-2 vaccination. The V gene is TRBV7-2, the J gene TRBJ2-2; D is unresolved. This receptor was taken from a human donor who received a COVID-19 vaccine. In DNA form, the CDR3 reads TGTGCCAGCAGCTTAACCCTTCCTGGCGGAACCGGGGAGCTGTTTTTT. This gives the protein CASSLTLPGGTGELFF.